What follows describes a single TCR beta chain. Its antigen is undetermined. This sample is part of a study of CD8+CD57+ T cells in acquired aplastic anemia. Study as a whole: Sorted CD4+ and CD8+ cells gave an average of roughly 3.5 ug of DNA. Findings of the study overall: Patients and controls were not found to differ significantly in CD8+ Simpson's diversity. Twenty-nine CD8+ CDR3 sequences were shared between patients and controls.

Profiling of TCR beta VDJ combinations and CDR3 sequences used genomic DNA as template. TCRdb re-analysed the reads in MiXCR, keeping a single row per CDR3 protein. The data show about 180,000 distinct CDR3 sequences, roughly half seen once. Whoever was chosen for sequencing had shown CD8+CD57+ cell expansion by flow cytometry. Severe acquired aplastic anemia was present in every patient. The sample comprised sorted CD4+, CD8+, or CD8+CD57+ T cells (not recorded which) from PBMCs. The origin of this receptor is a human donor with aplastic anemia.

The DNA for the CDR3 is TGTGCTAGTGGTTTAAGAAGGGTCACTGAAGCTTTCTTT. Translating it yields CASGLRRVTEAFF. The gene calls are TRBV12-5 and TRBJ1-1, with unresolved D. The CDR3 loop spans 13 amino acids. Per the germline V gene, CDR1 is LGHNT and CDR2 is FRNRAP. Trimming shortened V by 3 bases and J by 4 bases, and 9 bases separated the two germline ends. The variable domain in full, completed from reference TRBV12-5 and TRBJ1-1, reads DARVTQTPRHKVTEMGQEVTMRCQPILGHNTVFWYRQTMMQGLELLAYFRNRAPLDDSGMPKDRFSAEMPDATLATLKIQPSEPRDSAVYFCASGLRRVTEAFFGQGTRLTVV.